This T cell receptor (beta chain) was sequenced during a study of T-cell reconstitution after alpha-beta-depleted transplantation in children. This clonotype was seen at least ten times. Its antigen is unidentified. General study points: By one year post-transplant, T-cell counts and diversity largely arose from T cells that were newly produced.

This sample's TCRbeta library carried unique molecular identifier barcodes. TCRdb independently ran MiXCR on the PCR reads; one entry per CDR3 protein. There are 4,300 or so distinct CDR3 sequences in the sample; around 12% occur only once, and under 30% lies in the top ten. Germline V gene lookup returns CDR1 SEHNR and CDR2 FQNEAQ (reference sequence). With 11 bases clipped from V and 5 bases from J, the junction kept 10 bases outside the gene matches. This CDR3 has 14 residues. The receptor's source is a male patient aged 2-10 years who had a stem cell transplant for acute lymphoblastic leukemia, so the T cells may come from the graft donor. The specimen comprised PBMCs, mostly from graft donor cells, sampled 60 days after TCRalphabeta/CD19-depleted stem cell transplant. The V and J genes are TRBV7-9 and TRBJ2-5; 11 bases match TRBD2. The CDR3 is CAYGLAGGIETQYF. The CDR3 DNA is TGTGCCTATGGGCTAGCGGGGGGCATTGAGACCCAGTACTTC.